These 8 T cell receptor beta chains originate from one sample sequenced in a study of cytomegalovirus exposure and HLA in healthy donors. Sequencing used immunoSEQ multiplex PCR; TCRdb keeps in-frame clones, though not all of them. The repertoire holds some 170,000 clones, over 80% seen once, with around 2% in the top ten. Sequenced input: PBMCs. These receptors were taken from a man between 25 and 39 years old in good health and CMV-seropositive.

The genes are TRBV9 and TRBJ2-3; the match to TRBD2 covers 14 bases. The CDR3 extends over 21 amino acids. The germline V gene has CDR1 SGDLS and CDR2 YYNGEE. V shed 0 bases and J 3 bases; nucleotides not matched to a gene: 15. The CDR3 reads CASSVGSTSGGDTWGTDTQYF. CDR3 nucleotide sequence: TGTGCCAGCAGCGTAGGGTCGACTAGCGGGGGGGACACCTGGGGGACAGATACGCAGTATTTT.

For the CDR3, the DNA is TGTGCCAGCAACCCCGGGACATCGGAAAAACTGTTTTTT. It encodes CASNPGTSEKLFF. The V call is TRBV4-2, the J call TRBJ1-4, with a tentative D call TRBD1 (6 bases). The CDR3 is made up of 13 amino acids. The V end was cut by 7 bases, the J end by 8 bases, with 14 bases between. The germline CDR1 and CDR2 sequences are LGHNA and YNFKEQ.

The chain joins TRBV4-1 to TRBJ1-4; no definite D call. Trimming took off 0 bases at V and 12 bases at J, with 14 bases between the two ends. The CDR3 is 14 amino acids. In germline, CDR1 is MGHRA, CDR2 YSYEKL. The CDR3 loop is CASSQEGEGGELFF. As DNA, the CDR3 is TGCGCCAGCAGCCAAGAAGGAGAGGGCGGCGAACTGTTTTTT.

The chain couples TRBV14 to TRBJ2-5; 7 bases agree with TRBD2. With 4 bases clipped from V and 4 bases from J, the junction kept 3 bases outside the gene matches. CDR3 length: 13 residues. Per the germline V gene, CDR1 is SGHDN and CDR2 is FVKESK. CDR3 DNA: TGTGCCAGCAGCCCCATAGCGGGAGAGACCCAGTACTTC. Translating it yields CASSPIAGETQYF.

The chain carries TRBV4-3 and TRBJ2-7, with 9 bases lining up with TRBD2. The CDR3 consists of 16 residues. Germline CDR1 is LGHNA and CDR2 is YSLEER. The V gene end was trimmed by 0 bases and the J gene end by 1 base; junction bases not matched to a gene: 4. Written as DNA, the CDR3 is TGCGCCAGCAGCCAAGATAAGCGGGGGGCTTCCTACGAGCAGTACTTC. Protein sequence: CASSQDKRGASYEQYF.

The J gene is TRBJ2-1, the V gene TRBV9; 7 nucleotides agree with TRBD1. The CDR3 consists of 14 residues. Germline V CDR1 and CDR2: SGDLS, YYNGEE. Trimming took 0 bases from V and 9 from J; bases not matched to a gene: 6. CDR3 region: CASSVEGAAGEQFF. The CDR3 DNA reads TGTGCCAGCAGCGTAGAGGGGGCGGCGGGTGAGCAGTTCTTC.

The rearrangement links TRBV7-9 to TRBJ1-1; 9 bases fit TRBD1. V was pared by 5 bases and J by 5 bases, with 12 bases of the junction left unmatched. The V gene's germline CDR1 is SEHNR and CDR2 FQNEAQ (reference sequence). This CDR3 comprises 16 residues. The CDR3 region has the DNA TGTGCCAGCAGCGACCGGGACAGGGCGGAGGGGACTGAAGCTTTCTTT. Translating it yields CASSDRDRAEGTEAFF.

The chain has TRBV5-6 and TRBJ1-2; 9 bases align to TRBD1. CDR3 length equals 15 residues. V trimming: 4 bases; J trimming: 7 bases; junction bases outside the gene matches: 11. Germline loops: CDR1 SGHDT, CDR2 YYEEEE. CDR3 protein: CASSPTGQGGRGYTF. The CDR3 DNA reads as TGTGCCAGCAGCCCCACGGGACAGGGAGGTCGTGGCTACACCTTC.